These T cell receptor beta chains were read from a single sample in a study of cytomegalovirus exposure and HLA in healthy donors. Profiled with immunoSEQ multiplex PCR; TCRdb holds only in-frame clones, not every one. The record lists approximately 100,000 clones, of which the ten most abundant hold 0.59%. Input material: PBMCs. These receptor sequences come from a man aged 45 to 65 in good health and CMV-seronegative. The CDR3 runs from the conserved cysteine through the conserved F or W. The D gene is left open where the match is weak.

d_gene: .; j_gene: TRBJ1-2; v_gene: TRBV18; CDR3aa: CASSPVDGQLDGYTF; CDR3nt: TGTGCCAGCTCACCGGTTGATGGACAGCTGGATGGCTACACCTTC
d_gene: TRBD1; j_gene: TRBJ1-2; v_gene: TRBV2; CDR3aa: CASSLGQAGYTF; CDR3nt: TGTGCCAGCAGCCTAGGACAGGCTGGCTACACCTTC
d_gene: TRBD2; j_gene: TRBJ2-1; v_gene: TRBV4-3; CDR3aa: CASSHSPSGRYNEQFF; CDR3nt: TGCGCCAGCAGCCATAGTCCTAGCGGGAGGTACAATGAGCAGTTCTTC
d_gene: .; j_gene: TRBJ1-2; v_gene: TRBV18; CDR3aa: CASSGLRGYTF; CDR3nt: TGTGCCAGCTCGGGACTTAGGGGCTACACCTTC
d_gene: TRBD2; j_gene: TRBJ2-5; v_gene: TRBV10-3; CDR3aa: CATAVVAGAAETQYF; CDR3nt: TGTGCCACCGCGGTAGTAGCGGGGGCCGCAGAGACCCAGTACTTC
d_gene: .; j_gene: TRBJ2-2; v_gene: TRBV5-5; CDR3aa: CASSLVPGNTGELFF; CDR3nt: TGTGCCAGCAGCTTGGTACCGGGGAACACCGGGGAGCTGTTTTTT
d_gene: .; j_gene: TRBJ2-7; v_gene: TRBV27; CDR3aa: CASSSTGFSYEQYF; CDR3nt: TGTGCCAGCAGTTCGACAGGCTTCTCCTACGAGCAGTACTTC
d_gene: .; j_gene: TRBJ1-1; v_gene: TRBV4-3; CDR3aa: CASSLRSRAEAFF; CDR3nt: TGCGCCAGCAGCCTCCGGTCGAGGGCTGAAGCTTTCTTT
d_gene: .; j_gene: TRBJ1-3; v_gene: TRBV5-6; CDR3aa: CASSFYLPSRGNTIYF; CDR3nt: TGTGCCAGCAGCTTTTATTTACCGTCGAGAGGAAACACCATATATTTT
d_gene: TRBD2; j_gene: TRBJ2-5; v_gene: TRBV18; CDR3aa: CASSQGLSTETQYF; CDR3nt: TGTGCCAGCTCACAGGGACTAAGCACGGAGACCCAGTACTTC
d_gene: .; j_gene: TRBJ2-7; v_gene: TRBV5-1; CDR3aa: CASSPYDSEQYF; CDR3nt: TGCGCCAGCAGCCCATACGACAGCGAGCAGTACTTC
d_gene: .; j_gene: TRBJ2-5; v_gene: TRBV5-4; CDR3aa: CASSLDSGTQYF; CDR3nt: TGTGCCAGCAGCTTGGACAGCGGGACCCAGTACTTC
d_gene: .; j_gene: TRBJ2-7; v_gene: TRBV18; CDR3aa: CASSRGHEAAYEQYF; CDR3nt: TGTGCCAGCTCTCGCGGACATGAGGCAGCCTACGAGCAGTACTTC
d_gene: TRBD1; j_gene: TRBJ2-7; v_gene: TRBV4-2; CDR3aa: CASSPLGGQGVLEQYF; CDR3nt: TGTGCCAGCAGCCCGTTAGGAGGACAGGGGGTACTCGAGCAGTACTTC
d_gene: TRBD1; j_gene: TRBJ1-6; v_gene: TRBV9; CDR3aa: CASSVNRGADSPLHF; CDR3nt: TGTGCCAGCAGCGTAAACAGGGGCGCGGATTCACCCCTCCACTTT
d_gene: .; j_gene: TRBJ2-3; v_gene: TRBV5-1; CDR3aa: CASSLGSGGTDTQYF; CDR3nt: TGCGCCAGCAGCTTGGGGTCAGGGGGCACAGATACGCAGTATTTT
d_gene: .; j_gene: TRBJ2-7; v_gene: TRBV5-6; CDR3aa: CASSLGRRNEQYF; CDR3nt: TGTGCCAGCAGCTTGGGGAGACGGAACGAGCAGTACTTC
d_gene: .; j_gene: TRBJ2-7; v_gene: TRBV7-2; CDR3aa: CASSVSGGGLYEQYF; CDR3nt: TGTGCCAGCAGCGTATCAGGGGGAGGACTCTACGAGCAGTACTTC
d_gene: TRBD1; j_gene: TRBJ1-5; v_gene: TRBV19; CDR3aa: CASSYWDRQYSNQPQHF; CDR3nt: TGTGCCAGTAGTTACTGGGACAGGCAATATAGCAATCAGCCCCAGCATTTT
d_gene: .; j_gene: TRBJ1-1; v_gene: TRBV7-2; CDR3aa: CASSLEFGGDLNTEAFF; CDR3nt: TGTGCCAGCAGCTTAGAGTTCGGGGGGGACTTGAACACTGAAGCTTTCTTT
d_gene: TRBD1; j_gene: TRBJ1-6; v_gene: TRBV4-1; CDR3aa: CASSQGRGQGVGNSPLHF; CDR3nt: TGCGCCAGCAGCCAAGGAAGGGGACAGGGGGTAGGTAATTCACCCCTCCACTTT
d_gene: .; j_gene: TRBJ1-2; v_gene: TRBV5-4; CDR3aa: CASSLQESYGYTF; CDR3nt: TGTGCCAGCAGCTTGCAGGAAAGCTATGGCTACACCTTC
d_gene: .; j_gene: TRBJ2-7; v_gene: TRBV5-1; CDR3aa: CASSLGASGEQYF; CDR3nt: TGCGCCAGCAGCTTGGGAGCTTCGGGGGAGCAGTACTTC
d_gene: TRBD1; j_gene: TRBJ1-5; v_gene: TRBV11-2; CDR3aa: CASSWPGGTQHF; CDR3nt: TGTGCCAGCAGCTGGCCAGGGGGAACCCAGCATTTT
d_gene: .; j_gene: TRBJ2-2; v_gene: TRBV7-9; CDR3aa: CASSLGLPSNTGELFF; CDR3nt: TGTGCCAGCAGCCTGGGACTTCCCTCGAACACCGGGGAGCTGTTTTTT
d_gene: TRBD1; j_gene: TRBJ2-7; v_gene: TRBV11-2; CDR3aa: CASSLGQGSYYEQYF; CDR3nt: TGTGCCAGCAGTTTAGGACAGGGGAGTTACTACGAGCAGTACTTC
d_gene: .; j_gene: TRBJ2-1; v_gene: TRBV9; CDR3aa: CASSDSSRGDYNEQFF; CDR3nt: TGTGCCAGCAGCGACTCCTCCAGGGGTGACTACAATGAGCAGTTCTTC
d_gene: .; j_gene: TRBJ2-5; v_gene: TRBV4-1; CDR3aa: CASSQEWRGRFETQYF; CDR3nt: TGCGCCAGCAGCCAAGAATGGAGGGGGCGATTTGAGACCCAGTACTTC
d_gene: .; j_gene: TRBJ1-1; v_gene: TRBV30; CDR3aa: CAWSVGTEAFF; CDR3nt: TGTGCCTGGAGTGTCGGCACTGAAGCTTTCTTT
d_gene: TRBD2; j_gene: TRBJ2-1; v_gene: TRBV19; CDR3aa: CASSKTGTSVYNEQFF; CDR3nt: TGTGCCAGTAGTAAAACCGGGACTAGCGTATACAATGAGCAGTTCTTC